These 15 T cell receptor beta chains were all obtained from the same sample, sequenced in a study of blood T cell repertoires in COVID-19 (dated by TCRdb to about 2020). The protocol used for the library was the immunoSEQ multiplex PCR assay. What TCRdb holds here is the immuneACCESS table cut down to in-frame rearrangements. Part of the clones is not present; checked against another copy, under half of the missing clones reflect an unresolved V gene, and the others are unexplained. In this sample the table shows approximately 220,000 clones, roughly 85% of which occur a single time. 2.5% to 3% of the sample is taken by the ten largest. The sequenced material came from peripheral blood. Source of these receptors: a woman aged 40 to 55 with active or convalescent COVID-19.

The chain has TRBV24-1 and TRBJ2-6; the match to TRBD1 covers 9 bases. This CDR3 has 18 residues. V lost 6 bases, J lost 0 bases, and 8 bases stayed unmatched. Germline CDR1 is KGHDR and CDR2 is SFDVKD. The CDR3 DNA sequence: TGTGCCACCAGTAAACGACAGGGGGGGTCCTCTGGGGCCAACGTCCTGACTTTC. Its protein is CATSKRQGGSSGANVLTF.

The chain has TRBV19 and TRBJ2-5; TRBD1 matches at 9 bases. The CDR3 is 16 residues long. Germline V gene sequence: CDR1 LNHDA, CDR2 SQIVND (reference sequence). With 4 bases clipped from V and 3 bases from J, the junction kept 9 bases outside the gene matches. CDR3 coding DNA: TGTGCCAGTAGTACGGCCCTATGGACAGGGGAAGAGACCCAGTACTTC. Protein product: CASSTALWTGEETQYF.

The CDR3 DNA reads TGTGCCAGCAGCGAAACAGTAATGAACACTGAAGCTTTCTTT. This gives the protein CASSETVMNTEAFF. The chain has TRBV9 and TRBJ1-1; D not certain. CDR1 and CDR2 (germline): SGDLS, YYNGEE. V dropped 3 bases and J dropped 0 bases, with 9 bases sitting between them. The CDR3 length is 14 residues.

This clone was observed a single time. The chain is built from TRBV9 and TRBJ2-2; 7 bases are shared with TRBD1. Germline V gene lookup returns CDR1 SGDLS and CDR2 YYNGEE. This CDR3 comprises 15 residues. Trimming took 2 bases from V and 1 from J; bases not matched to a gene: 2. Here the CDR3 reads CASSVYRGNTGELFF. The CDR3 nucleotides read TGTGCCAGCAGCGTTTACAGGGGGAACACCGGGGAGCTGTTTTTT. Combining the CDR3 with reference TRBV9 and TRBJ2-2 gives the whole variable domain DSGVTQTPKHLITATGQRVTLRCSPRSGDLSVYWYQQSLDQGLQFLIQYYNGEERAKGNILERFSAQQFPDLHSELNLSSLELGDSALYFCASSVYRGNTGELFFGEGSRLTVL.

The chain couples TRBV18 to TRBJ2-1, with D perhaps TRBD1 (6 bases). The CDR3 has 15 residues. Germline CDR1 reads KGHSH; CDR2 reads LQKENI. Trimming removed 2 bases at V and 4 bases at J, with 12 bases between. The CDR3 loop reads CASSPAGTLYNEQFF. DNA for the CDR3: TGTGCCAGCTCACCAGCCGGGACACTTTACAATGAGCAGTTCTTC.

DNA of the CDR3: TGTGCCAGCAGCCAAGGGCCTAATCAGCCCCAGCATTTT. Protein product: CASSQGPNQPQHF. V gene TRBV3-1 (or the pseudogene TRBV3-2) combines with J gene TRBJ1-5; D is undetermined. The CDR3 sequence is 13 residues long. V gave up 1 base and J gave up 4 bases, with 5 bases separating them. Germline lookup yields CDR1 LGHDT and CDR2 YNNKEL (reference sequence).

Ten or more counts support this clone. The CDR3 region has the DNA TGTGCCAGCAGCAAAGCGATGACAGATCAGCCCCAGCATTTT. Its translation is CASSKAMTDQPQHF. This rearrangement joins TRBV21-1 to TRBJ1-5; the D call in the table, TRBD1, was not verified against the DNA. TRBV21-1 is classified as a pseudogene. The length of the CDR3 is 14 residues.

The chain carries TRBV5-1 and TRBJ1-4; a possible D gene is TRBD1 (6 bases). V lost 3 bases, J lost 0 bases, and 9 bases lay in between. The germline V gene has CDR1 SGHRS and CDR2 YFSETQ. This CDR3 has 15 amino acids. CDR3 coding DNA: TGCGCCAGCAGCTCAAACAGGGCAACTAATGAAAAACTGTTTTTT. This codes for CASSSNRATNEKLFF. Using reference TRBV5-1 and TRBJ1-4 for the parts outside the CDR3, the full variable domain is KAGVTQTPRYLIKTRGQQVTLSCSPISGHRSVSWYQQTPGQGLQFLFEYFSETQRNKGNFPGRFSGRQFSNSRSEMNVSTLELGDSALYLCASSSNRATNEKLFFGSGTQLSVL.

The chain employs TRBV4-2 and TRBJ1-4; 7 bases fit TRBD1. The ends lost 3 bases at V and 4 bases at J; junction bases unmatched: 8. This CDR3 is built from 16 residues. Germline CDR1 LGHNA, CDR2 YNFKEQ. The CDR3 region is CASSQEGGRGNEKLFF. The CDR3 DNA reads as TGTGCCAGCAGCCAGGAAGGGGGCAGGGGTAATGAAAAACTGTTTTTT.

The CDR3 DNA reads TGTGCCAGCAGCCTGTGGGGGGGACGCACAGATACGCAGTATTTT. This codes for CASSLWGGRTDTQYF. The genes are TRBV6-4 and TRBJ2-3; 7 bases line up with TRBD2. J lost 1 base, V lost 6 bases, and 7 bases had no gene match. In germline, CDR1 is MRHNA, CDR2 SNTAGT. This CDR3 is built from 15 residues.

The gene calls are TRBV4-3 and TRBJ2-2; tentative D call: TRBD2 (5 bases). Germline CDR1 reads LGHNA; CDR2 reads YSLEER. Trimming took off 0 bases at V and 8 bases at J, with 16 bases between the two ends. The CDR3 consists of 16 residues. CDR3 amino acids: CASSQDRVQLAGELFF. CDR3 bases: TGCGCCAGCAGCCAAGATCGGGTACAGTTAGCGGGGGAGCTGTTTTTT.

This clone was detected only a few times. The chain has TRBV7-3 and TRBJ2-1, with 7 positions matching TRBD2. This CDR3 region has 20 residues. V was clipped by 1 base and J by 7 bases; unmatched bases: 22. From germline, CDR1 is SGHTA and CDR2 FQGTGA. CDR3 DNA: TGTGCCAGCAGCTTAAACCCCCGGGTTCTTGGCGCGGGAGTAGTAAATGAGCAGTTCTTC. Its protein product is CASSLNPRVLGAGVVNEQFF.

The chain employs TRBV7-2 and TRBJ1-1; D remains unclear. Germline CDR1 and CDR2: SGHTA and FQGNSA. This CDR3 spans 13 amino acids. V lost 1 base to trimming and J lost 8 bases, with 11 bases between them. Here the CDR3 DNA reads TGTGCCAGCAGCTTAGATATAGATTCAGAAGCTTTCTTT. This codes for CASSLDIDSEAFF.

The J gene is TRBJ2-5, the V gene TRBV3-1 (or the pseudogene TRBV3-2), with TRBD1 matching 11 bases. The ends lost 5 bases at V and 5 bases at J; junction bases unmatched: 10. From germline, CDR1 is LGHDT and CDR2 YNNKEL (reference sequence). The CDR3 runs 16 residues. Written as DNA, the CDR3 is TGTGCCAGCAGCTTGGGCCGGGACAGGGGGTGGGAGACCCAGTACTTC. This encodes CASSLGRDRGWETQYF.

The chain carries TRBV12-5 and TRBJ2-5; possibly TRBD1 for D (6 bases). The CDR3 is 13 residues long. Germline V gene lookup returns CDR1 LGHNT and CDR2 FRNRAP. The V end lost 6 bases, the J end lost 2 bases, and 10 bases lay between the germline ends. The CDR3 spells CASGRDKQETQYF. The CDR3 bases are TGTGCTAGTGGCCGGGACAAGCAAGAGACCCAGTACTTC. The entire variable domain, with the rest obtained from reference TRBV12-5 and TRBJ2-5, is as follows: DARVTQTPRHKVTEMGQEVTMRCQPILGHNTVFWYRQTMMQGLELLAYFRNRAPLDDSGMPKDRFSAEMPDATLATLKIQPSEPRDSAVYFCASGRDKQETQYFGPGTRLLVL.